Below, 3 T cell receptor beta chains from the same sample are listed, as sequenced in a study of shared clonotypes between healthy human individuals. Repertoires were generated with immunoSEQ multiplex PCR, while TCRdb's copy carries only in-frame clones and drops some. Of 800,000 to 1,200,000 clones listed, approximately 78% were seen once; the top ten hold approximately 0.52%. Sequencing was carried out using memory CD4+ T cells from PBMCs. Subset meaning: CD45RA-negative fraction. The receptors derive from a man aged 18 to 30 in good health. Some clones in this sample may be carry-over from other donors' samples.

The V call is TRBV2, the J call TRBJ2-5; 10 nucleotides align to TRBD2. V lost 1 base to trimming and J lost 4 bases; unmatched junction nucleotides: 3. Germline V gene lookup returns CDR1 SNHLY and CDR2 FYNNEI. This CDR3 region has 15 residues. As DNA, the CDR3 is TGTGCCAGCAGTGAAGTGCTAGCGGGAGTAGAGACCCAGTACTTC. This gives the protein CASSEVLAGVETQYF.

This CDR3 is CASSFLQGANGYTF. In DNA, the CDR3 is TGTGCCAGCAGCTTTCTACAGGGGGCGAATGGCTACACCTTC. The chain links TRBV5-4 to TRBJ1-2; 9 bases line up with TRBD1. Germline CDR1 SGHNT, CDR2 YYREEE (reference sequence). The CDR3 has 14 amino acids. With 2 bases clipped from V and 6 bases from J, the junction kept 5 bases outside the gene matches.

The V gene is TRBV11-2, the J gene TRBJ2-5, with TRBD2 matching over 14 bases. The CDR3 totals 15 residues. Germline loops: CDR1 SGHAT, CDR2 FQNNGV. V dropped 5 bases and J dropped 5; count of bases not matched to a gene: 4. The CDR3 loop is CASSQGLAGAETQYF. The CDR3 DNA reads TGTGCCAGCAGCCAGGGACTAGCGGGGGCCGAGACCCAGTACTTC.